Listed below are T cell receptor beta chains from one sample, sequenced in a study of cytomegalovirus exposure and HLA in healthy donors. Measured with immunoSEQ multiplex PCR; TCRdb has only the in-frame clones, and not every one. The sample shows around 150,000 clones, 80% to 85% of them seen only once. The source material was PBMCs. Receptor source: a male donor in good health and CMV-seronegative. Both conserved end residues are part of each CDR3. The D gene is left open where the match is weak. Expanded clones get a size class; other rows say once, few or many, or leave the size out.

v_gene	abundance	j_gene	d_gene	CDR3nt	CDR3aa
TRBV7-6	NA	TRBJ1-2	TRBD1	TGTGCCAGCAGCTTGACAGGGGGCGAGTACACCTTC	CASSLTGGEYTF
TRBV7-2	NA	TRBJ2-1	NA	TGTGCCAGCAGCTTAGAGGCTAGCCCGAACCCTTACAATGAGCAGTTCTTC	CASSLEASPNPYNEQFF
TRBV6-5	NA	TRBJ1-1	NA	TGTGCCAGCAGTTACCAAAGACAGGTTAGCGCTGAAGCTTTCTTT	CASSYQRQVSAEAFF
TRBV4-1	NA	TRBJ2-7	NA	TGCGCCAGCAGCCATGCGACTGGCTACGAGCAGTACTTC	CASSHATGYEQYF
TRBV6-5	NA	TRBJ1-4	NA	TGTGCCACCTCGGGAAGCCAGGGGATTAATGAAAAACTGTTTTTT	CATSGSQGINEKLFF
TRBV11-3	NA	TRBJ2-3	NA	TGTGCCAGCAGCCTTGGACTCGGTGGAGATACGCAGTATTTT	CASSLGLGGDTQYF
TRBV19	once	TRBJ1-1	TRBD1	TGTGCCAGTAGTTCGCCCCTCGACAGGGGCACTGAAGCTTTCTTT	CASSSPLDRGTEAFF
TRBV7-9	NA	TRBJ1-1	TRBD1	TGTGCCAGCAGCTTACAGGGGGCGCGGACTGAAGCTTTCTTT	CASSLQGARTEAFF
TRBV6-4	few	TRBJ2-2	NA	TGTGCCAGCAGTGACTCCGGTCAGGGAAGCACCGGGGAGCTGTTTTTT	CASSDSGQGSTGELFF
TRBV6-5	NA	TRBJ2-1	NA	TGTGCCAGCAGTTCGTGGACGGACACCAATGAGCAGTTCTTC	CASSSWTDTNEQFF
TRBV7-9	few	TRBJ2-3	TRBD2	TGTGCCAGCAGCCCTGACCCTGGGACTAGCGGGAGTTCAGATACGCAGTATTTT	CASSPDPGTSGSSDTQYF
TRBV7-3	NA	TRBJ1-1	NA	TGTGCCAGCAGCTTGGACAGGAACACTGAAGCTTTCTTT	CASSLDRNTEAFF
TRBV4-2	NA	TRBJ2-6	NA	TGTGCCAGCAGCACCCACGGGAACTCTGGGGCCAACGTCCTGACTTTC	CASSTHGNSGANVLTF
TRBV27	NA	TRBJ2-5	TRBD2	TGTGCCAGCAGTTTAGCAGCGGGAGCTTGGGAGACCCAGTACTTC	CASSLAAGAWETQYF
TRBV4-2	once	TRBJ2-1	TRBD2	TGTGCCAGCAGCCAAGACCCGCTAGCGGGGGGATTTTACAATGAGCGGTTCTTC	CASSQDPLAGGFYNERFF
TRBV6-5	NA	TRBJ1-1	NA	TGTGCCAGCAGTTACTCCACAGGATGGAACACTGAAGCTTTCTTT	CASSYSTGWNTEAFF
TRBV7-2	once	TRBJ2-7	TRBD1	TGTGCCAGCAGCTTAAGGGGACAGGTTACCTACGAGCAGTACTTC	CASSLRGQVTYEQYF
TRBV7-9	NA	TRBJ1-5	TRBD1	TGTGCCAGTACAGGGGGCCGAGGACAGCCCCAGCATTTT	CASTGGRGQPQHF
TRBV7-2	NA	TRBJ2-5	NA	TGTGCCAGCAGCTTAATGGGCCCTGGGTACTTC	CASSLMGPGYF
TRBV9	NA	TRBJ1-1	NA	TGTGCCAGCAGCGGAAGGGGGGGAGGTGACACTGAAGCTTTCTTT	CASSGRGGGDTEAFF
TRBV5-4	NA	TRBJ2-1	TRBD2	TGTGCCAGCAGCTTGGGTAGCGGGATTTATGAGCAGTTCTTC	CASSLGSGIYEQFF
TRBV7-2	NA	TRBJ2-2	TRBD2	TGTGCCAGCAGCTTATGGGGCGGGAGTGTAAAGACCGGGGAGCTGTTTTTT	CASSLWGGSVKTGELFF
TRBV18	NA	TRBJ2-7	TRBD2	TGTGCCAGCTCACCCAAGCGGGGGCTTAACTACGAGCAGTACTTC	CASSPKRGLNYEQYF
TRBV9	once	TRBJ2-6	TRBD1	TGTGCCAGCAGCGTACCCAGGGGGCCTGGGGCCAACGTCCTGACTTTC	CASSVPRGPGANVLTF
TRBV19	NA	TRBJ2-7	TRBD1	TGTGCCAGTAGTGCGGCCGGGCAGGGGGCCTACGAGCAGTACTTC	CASSAAGQGAYEQYF
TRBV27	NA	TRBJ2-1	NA	TGTGCCAGCAGTAGCCCCGGGGGGCCCTCCTACAATGAGCAGTTCTTC	CASSSPGGPSYNEQFF
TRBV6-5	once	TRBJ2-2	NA	TGTGCCAGCAGTTACTCGTACGGAGGTACCGGGGAGCTGTTTTTT	CASSYSYGGTGELFF
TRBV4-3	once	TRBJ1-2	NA	TGCGCCAGCAGCCAATCGTTGGAGATCTATGGCTACACCTTC	CASSQSLEIYGYTF
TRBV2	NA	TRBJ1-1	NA	TGTGCCAGCAGTGAAGCGCCGCCATGGGGGGCTGAAGCTTTCTTT	CASSEAPPWGAEAFF
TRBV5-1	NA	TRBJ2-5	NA	TGCGCCAGCAGCTCTCAGGACGGGAGCCAAGAGACCCAGTACTTC	CASSSQDGSQETQYF
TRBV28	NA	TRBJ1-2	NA	TGTGCCAGCAGTTGGTTTGGTACAGGACGGAACTATGGCTACACCTTC	CASSWFGTGRNYGYTF
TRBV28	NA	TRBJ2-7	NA	TGTGCCAGCAGTCTCCGGGCCCCAACGGGGGAGCAGTACTTC	CASSLRAPTGEQYF
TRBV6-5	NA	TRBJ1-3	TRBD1	TGTGCCAGCAGGTGGACAGGGGGCAACGGAAACACCATATATTTT	CASRWTGGNGNTIYF
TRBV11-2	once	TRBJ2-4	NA	TGTGCCAGCAGCTTAGAAGGTTACAGCCCACAGTACTTC	CASSLEGYSPQYF
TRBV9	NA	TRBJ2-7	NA	TGTGCCAGCAGCGTGGACCAGGGTCTCTCCTACGAGCAGTACTTC	CASSVDQGLSYEQYF
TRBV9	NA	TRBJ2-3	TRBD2	TGTGCCAGCAGCGTGAATTTGGCGGGAGATATAGATACGCAGTATTTT	CASSVNLAGDIDTQYF
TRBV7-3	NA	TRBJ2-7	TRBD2	TGTGCCAGCAGCTTAGGGGGAGGGTCTGACGAGCAGTACTTC	CASSLGGGSDEQYF
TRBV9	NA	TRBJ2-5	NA	TGTGCCAGCAGCGTCCTGGGGGGAGAGGAGACCCAGTACTTC	CASSVLGGEETQYF
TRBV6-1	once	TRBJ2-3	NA	TGTGCCAGCAGTGAACAGGGCAGAGATACGCAGTATTTT	CASSEQGRDTQYF
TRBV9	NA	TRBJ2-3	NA	TGTGCCAGCAGCCCTGGGGACTGGACCACAGATACGCAGTATTTT	CASSPGDWTTDTQYF
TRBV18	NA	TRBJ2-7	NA	TGTGCCAGCTCACCAACAGTCTTCTACGAGCAGTACTTC	CASSPTVFYEQYF
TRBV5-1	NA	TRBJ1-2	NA	TGCGCCGGCAGCTTGGTTCAGGGGCGAGGCTACACCTTC	CAGSLVQGRGYTF
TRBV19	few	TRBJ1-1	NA	TGTGCCAGTAGTCTGATCCCGGGACACCTTAGGATGAACACTGAAGCTTTCTTT	CASSLIPGHLRMNTEAFF
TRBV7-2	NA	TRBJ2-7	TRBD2	TGTGCCAGCAGCTTAGTGGTGCTAGCGGGGGCCTACGAGCAGTACTTC	CASSLVVLAGAYEQYF
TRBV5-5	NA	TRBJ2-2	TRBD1	TGTGCCAGCAGCTTTAGGACAGGGGTTATTGGGTCCAGCGGGGAGCTGTTTTTT	CASSFRTGVIGSSGELFF
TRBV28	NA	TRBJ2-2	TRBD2	TGTGCCAGCAGTCCCCCGGGACTAAGAAATTCTTATACCGGGGAGCTGTTTTTT	CASSPPGLRNSYTGELFF